This T cell receptor beta chain was profiled in a study of CD8 T cells in ankylosing spondylitis. Study results and caveats: Made up of several highly homologous variants, a TCR beta motif appeared characteristic of ankylosing spondylitis blood.

As regards this clonotype: Its antigen is unknown.

In making TCR beta libraries, quantitative 5'-RACE with molecular barcodes was used. TCRdb passed the 5' RACE reads through MiXCR, listing each CDR3 protein once. The table records about 360,000 distinct CDR3 sequences, around 20% of them present only once. The sequence derives from a male donor with ankylosing spondylitis or in good health (not recorded which). The sample comprised blood, either unsorted or a sorted T cell fraction (not recorded which).

CDR3: CASSGSGGSSYNEQFF. The CDR3 nucleotides read TGTGCCAGCAGCGGTAGCGGGGGAAGCTCCTACAATGAGCAGTTCTTC. The chain uses TRBV9 and TRBJ2-1, with 9 bases aligning to TRBD2. The CDR3 sequence is 16 residues long. V lost 3 bases to trimming and J lost 0 bases; unmatched junction nucleotides: 4. Germline V gene data show CDR1 as SGDLS and CDR2 as YYNGEE.